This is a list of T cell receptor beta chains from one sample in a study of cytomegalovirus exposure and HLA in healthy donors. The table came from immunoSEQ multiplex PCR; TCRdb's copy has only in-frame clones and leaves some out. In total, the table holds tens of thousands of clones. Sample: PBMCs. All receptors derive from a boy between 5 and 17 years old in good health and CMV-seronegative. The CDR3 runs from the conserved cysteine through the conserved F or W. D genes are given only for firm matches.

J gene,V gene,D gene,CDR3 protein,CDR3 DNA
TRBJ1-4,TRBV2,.,CASTLGWEKLFF,TGTGCCAGCACGCTGGGCTGGGAAAAACTGTTTTTT
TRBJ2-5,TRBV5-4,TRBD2,CASNLGTSGGFQETQYF,TGTGCCAGCAACCTGGGAACTAGCGGGGGGTTCCAAGAGACCCAGTACTTC
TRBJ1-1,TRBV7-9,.,CASGRSTGNTEAFF,TGTGCCAGCGGCCGGTCGACAGGGAACACTGAAGCTTTCTTT
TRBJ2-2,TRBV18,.,CASSPRPSDFRGNTGELFF,TGTGCCAGCTCACCAAGACCCTCAGACTTCAGGGGAAACACCGGGGAGCTGTTTTTT
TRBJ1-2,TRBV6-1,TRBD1,CASSEAGTGTWGYTF,TGTGCCAGCAGTGAAGCCGGGACAGGGACTTGGGGCTACACCTTC
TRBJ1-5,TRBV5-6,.,CASSLGSEPQHF,TGTGCCAGCAGCCTTGGCAGTGAGCCCCAGCATTTT
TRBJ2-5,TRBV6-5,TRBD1,CASRGGTGQQETQYF,TGTGCCAGCAGGGGGGGGACAGGGCAACAAGAGACCCAGTACTTC
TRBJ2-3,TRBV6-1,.,CASSNRDSTDTQYF,TGTGCCAGCAGTAACCGGGACTCGACAGATACGCAGTATTTT
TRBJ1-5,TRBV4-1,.,CASSQGGGAQPQHF,TGCGCCAGCAGCCAAGGGGGGGGCGCCCAGCCCCAGCATTTT
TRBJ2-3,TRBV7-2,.,CASSTTQYF,TGTGCCAGCAGTACAACGCAGTATTTT
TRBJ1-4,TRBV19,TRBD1,CASSMGRQGANEKLFF,TGTGCCAGTAGTATGGGCCGACAGGGGGCAAATGAAAAACTGTTTTTT
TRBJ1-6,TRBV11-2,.,CASSSSRGFGSPLHF,TGTGCCAGCAGCTCCTCTCGGGGATTCGGTTCACCCCTCCACTTT
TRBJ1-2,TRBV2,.,CASTPGAGDYGYTF,TGTGCCAGCACCCCCGGGGCAGGGGACTATGGCTACACCTTC
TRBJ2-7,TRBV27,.,CASSLRGSAYEQYF,TGTGCCAGCAGTTTACGGGGAAGTGCCTACGAGCAGTACTTC
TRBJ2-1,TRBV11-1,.,CASSLYRDNEQFF,TGTGCCAGCAGCTTATACCGAGACAATGAGCAGTTCTTC
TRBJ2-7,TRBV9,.,CASSNNRYEQYF,TGTGCCAGCAGCAATAACAGGTACGAGCAGTACTTC
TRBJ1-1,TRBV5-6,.,CASSWEGDYTEAFF,TGTGCCAGCAGCTGGGAGGGCGATTACACTGAAGCTTTCTTT
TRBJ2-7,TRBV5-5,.,CASSLTGDTFYEQYF,TGTGCCAGCAGCTTGACGGGAGACACCTTTTACGAGCAGTACTTC
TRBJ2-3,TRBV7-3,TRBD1,CASSSGTGTDTQYF,TGTGCCAGCAGTTCCGGGACAGGGACAGATACGCAGTATTTT
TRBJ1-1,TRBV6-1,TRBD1,CASSVDRAMNTEDFF,TGTGCCAGCAGTGTGGACAGGGCCATGAACACTGAAGATTTCTTT
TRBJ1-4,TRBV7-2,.,CASSQTRVNEKLFF,TGTGCCAGCAGTCAAACTCGGGTGAATGAAAAACTGTTTTTT
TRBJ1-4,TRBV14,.,CASSQGQAGIEKLFF,TGTGCCAGCAGCCAAGGACAGGCTGGCATTGAAAAACTGTTTTTT
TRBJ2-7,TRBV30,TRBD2,CAWSRSGGEYF,TGTGCCTGGAGCCGATCGGGGGGGGAGTACTTC
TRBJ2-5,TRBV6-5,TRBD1,CASSHGQDRYF,TGTGCCAGCAGCCACGGACAGGACCGGTACTTC
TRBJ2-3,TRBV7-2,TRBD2,CASSHPGGGGVTDTQYF,TGTGCCAGCAGCCATCCGGGAGGCGGGGGAGTCACAGATACGCAGTATTTT
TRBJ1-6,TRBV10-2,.,CASSEDSAYNSPLHF,TGCGCCAGCAGTGAAGACAGCGCCTATAATTCACCCCTCCACTTT
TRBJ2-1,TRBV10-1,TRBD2,CAQKRTTSFNEQFF,TGCGCTCAAAAGCGAACGACTAGCTTCAATGAGCAGTTCTTC
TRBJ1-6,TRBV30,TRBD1,CAWRDRGNSPLHF,TGTGCCTGGCGGGACAGGGGAAATTCACCCCTCCACTTT
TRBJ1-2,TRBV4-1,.,CASSQGGGFYGYTF,TGCGCCAGCAGCCAAGGCGGAGGTTTCTATGGCTACACCTTC
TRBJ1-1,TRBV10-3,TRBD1,CAIPLGTGHTEAFF,TGTGCCATCCCACTAGGGACAGGGCACACTGAAGCTTTCTTT